Each of the 17 T cell receptor beta chains below was sequenced from the same sample in a study of shared clonotypes between healthy human individuals. Only in-frame clones appear in the TCRdb table, and some are missing; sequencing was by immunoSEQ multiplex PCR. The sample carries around 1,100,000 clones, roughly 80% recorded once. Sample: memory CD4+ T cells from PBMCs. The subset here: CD45RA-negative fraction. These receptors were collected from a man between 18 and 29 years old in good health. Some clones in this sample may be carry-over from other donors' samples.

The chain is built from TRBV28 and TRBJ2-7; no definite D call. This CDR3 has 14 residues. The V gene lost 5 bases and the J gene lost 4 bases, with 15 bases spanning the gap. Germline CDR1 reads MDHEN; CDR2 reads SYDVKM. As DNA, the CDR3 is TGTGCCAGCAGTCGTGCCTCGGCAAAGTACGAGCAGTACTTC. This sequence encodes CASSRASAKYEQYF.

The chain links TRBV18 to TRBJ2-3, with D maybe TRBD2 (5 bases). V dropped 6 bases and J dropped 4 bases, with 17 bases sitting between them. Germline assignment: CDR1 KGHSH and CDR2 LQKENI. This CDR3 spans 15 amino acids. The CDR3 spells CASSPADGIADTQYF. The CDR3 coding sequence is TGTGCCAGCTCCCCGGCCGACGGGATCGCAGATACGCAGTATTTT.

This clone was counted a few times. V gene TRBV28 combines with J gene TRBJ2-7; D is uncertain. The CDR3 has 12 residues. The V gene lost 5 bases and the J gene lost 2 bases, with 7 bases spanning the gap. Germline V gene data show CDR1 as MDHEN and CDR2 as SYDVKM. CDR3 protein: CASSPLAYEQYF. The CDR3 coding sequence is TGTGCCAGCAGTCCCTTGGCCTACGAGCAGTACTTC.

As for this clone: The same CDR3 also results from other DNA sequences found in this sample. This sequence joins TRBV6-1 and TRBJ1-1; D is uncertain. Germline assignment: CDR1 MNHNS and CDR2 SASEGT. The length of the CDR3 is 13 residues. V lost 4 bases, J lost 2 bases, and 8 bases lay in between. DNA of the CDR3: TGTGCCAGCAGTGCGCAGGCTAACACTGAAGCTTTCTTT. Translated, it gives CASSAQANTEAFF.

The V gene is TRBV15, the J gene TRBJ2-2; perhaps TRBD2 as D (6 bases). Germline V CDR1 and CDR2: LNHNV, YYDKDF (reference sequence). The CDR3 length is 15 residues. Deletions cut 0 bases from V and 4 bases from J, with 9 bases between. The CDR3 here is CATSRDSEGTGELFF. The CDR3 region has the DNA TGTGCCACCAGCAGAGATTCGGAGGGCACCGGGGAGCTGTTTTTT.

This chain joins TRBV7-2 and TRBJ2-7; 11 bases map to TRBD2. Germline V lookup: CDR1 SGHTA, CDR2 FQGNSA. The ends lost 11 bases at V and 1 base at J; junction bases unmatched: 4. This CDR3 has 13 amino acids. CDR3 nucleotides: TGTGCCTCGACTAGCGGGACATCCTACGAGCAGTACTTC. Amino acid sequence: CASTSGTSYEQYF.

V and J are TRBV7-2 and TRBJ2-7, with 8 nucleotides matching TRBD1. Germline V CDR1 and CDR2: SGHTA, FQGNSA. The CDR3 has 15 amino acids. J gave up 1 base and V 3 bases, and 5 bases lay outside the gene matches. CDR3: CASSFRTGPSYEQYF. Written as DNA, the CDR3 is TGTGCCAGCAGCTTTCGGACAGGGCCGTCCTACGAGCAGTACTTC.

About this clone itself: At one of its ends the junction is not consistent with the germline gene, which may arise from a read error. CDR3 in DNA: TGTGCCAGCAGTTTCGACCTTACGCACCAGGATTTT. Translating gives CASSFDLTHQDF. This sequence joins TRBV28 and TRBJ1-5; unclear D gene. The CDR3 has 12 residues. The germline CDR1 and CDR2 sequences are MDHEN and SYDVKM.

The chain employs TRBV6-5 and TRBJ1-1; no clear D gene. Trimming took 0 bases from V and 3 from J, leaving 8 bases between them. In germline, CDR1 is MNHEY, CDR2 SVGAGI. The CDR3 runs to 14 residues. The CDR3 region is CASSYSAVDTEAFF. The CDR3 region has the DNA TGTGCCAGCAGTTACTCGGCGGTCGACACTGAAGCTTTCTTT.

The chain carries TRBV5-1 and TRBJ2-7; D is perhaps TRBD2 (5 bases). V was trimmed by 2 bases and J by 0 bases, leaving 12 bases between them. In germline, CDR1 is SGHRS, CDR2 YFSETQ. The CDR3 extends over 15 amino acids. CDR3 region: CASSFRGSSSYEQYF. DNA for the CDR3: TGCGCCAGCAGCTTTAGAGGGAGCAGCTCCTACGAGCAGTACTTC. Full variable domain (missing parts from reference TRBV5-1 and TRBJ2-7): KAGVTQTPRYLIKTRGQQVTLSCSPISGHRSVSWYQQTPGQGLQFLFEYFSETQRNKGNFPGRFSGRQFSNSRSEMNVSTLELGDSALYLCASSFRGSSSYEQYFGPGTRLTVT.

The rearrangement uses TRBV30 and TRBJ1-3, with TRBD1 matching 10 bases. The V and J ends lost 0 bases and 11 bases, in that order; junction bases with no gene match: 10. Germline V lookup: CDR1 GTSNPN, CDR2 SVGIG (reference sequence). The CDR3 has 15 amino acids. The CDR3 spells CAWSVRQGAMYAIYF. As DNA, the CDR3 is TGTGCCTGGAGTGTAAGACAGGGGGCTATGTACGCCATATATTTT.

The chain employs TRBV4-1 and TRBJ2-5, with D uncertain. The germline V gene has CDR1 MGHRA and CDR2 YSYEKL. CDR3 size: 14 residues. V was pared by 4 bases and J by 1 base, with 10 bases between. CDR3 nucleotides: TGCGCCAGCAGCCCCGGGTGGACCCAAGAGACCCAGTACTTC. The encoded protein is CASSPGWTQETQYF.

Note on this clone: At one end the junction does not follow the germline gene, possibly because of a read error. The sample holds other DNA sequences that translate to the same CDR3. The chain is built from TRBV10-2 and TRBJ1-4, with D uncertain. Germline assignment: CDR1 WSHSY and CDR2 SAAADI. CDR3 size: 12 residues. DNA for the CDR3: TGCGCCAGCAGTGAGTCGAAAGAAAAACTATTTTTT. Protein product: CASSESKEKLFF.

The chain employs TRBV15 and TRBJ1-3, with unresolved D. V was pared by 3 bases and J by 8 bases, with 11 bases between. The CDR3 totals 13 residues. Germline lookup yields CDR1 LNHNV and CDR2 YYDKDF (reference sequence). The CDR3 sequence: CATSSLGDYTIYF. CDR3 DNA: TGTGCCACCAGCAGCTTAGGCGACTACACCATATATTTT.

This chain joins TRBV10-3 and TRBJ1-5; no reliable D call. The CDR3 spans 14 residues. Germline V gene data show CDR1 as ENHRY and CDR2 as SYGVKD. The V and J ends lost 5 bases and 3 bases respectively, with 11 bases between them. The CDR3 DNA is TGTGCCATCAGTCCACGTCAGGACAATCAGCCCCAGCATTTT. Protein sequence: CAISPRQDNQPQHF.

As regards this clone: At the DNA level, this CDR3 is encoded by other sequences in the same sample as well. The rearrangement joins TRBV18 to TRBJ1-2; no firm D call. Trimming took off 0 bases at V and 4 bases at J, with 6 bases between the two ends. This CDR3 has 13 residues. Germline lookup yields CDR1 KGHSH and CDR2 LQKENI. CDR3 sequence reads: CASSPPGGYGYTF. DNA of the CDR3: TGTGCCAGCTCACCACCGGGCGGCTATGGCTACACCTTC. Drawing the rest from reference TRBV18 and TRBJ1-2, the complete variable domain is NAGVMQNPRHLVRRRGQEARLRCSPMKGHSHVYWYRQLPEEGLKFMVYLQKENIIDESGMPKERFSAEFPKEGPSILRIQQVVRGDSAAYFCASSPPGGYGYTFGSGTRLTVV.

V gene TRBV18 combines with J gene TRBJ2-3; 9 bases align to TRBD1. With V trimmed by 3 bases and J by 1 base, 11 bases remained unmatched. The CDR3 is made up of 18 amino acids. Germline V CDR1 and CDR2: KGHSH, LQKENI. The CDR3 region has the DNA TGTGCCAGCTCACCGGGACAGGGCCGAGAGCGCGGCACAGATACGCAGTATTTT. Its translation: CASSPGQGRERGTDTQYF.